Reported below is one T cell receptor (beta chain). This sample was included in a study of T cell changes during pregnancy in multiple sclerosis. The germline CDR1 and CDR2 sequences are MGHRA and YSYEKL. V gave up 0 bases and J gave up 5 bases; unmatched junction bases: 6. The CDR3 length is 16 residues. Assay: immunoSEQ multiplex PCR; the TCRdb copy retains only in-frame clones and omits some. In the table there are 55,000 to 85,000 clones, 80% to 95% of which are singletons. Specimen: peripheral blood, collected in the second trimester of pregnancy. This TCR was recovered from a female donor with multiple sclerosis, enrolled in a pregnancy study. This chain joins TRBV4-1 and TRBJ2-3, with TRBD2 matching 9 bases. Written as DNA, the CDR3 is TGCGCCAGCAGCCAAGATCCGCGGGGGGGGAAAGATACGCAGTATTTT. Amino acids: CASSQDPRGGKDTQYF.